A single T cell receptor beta chain is shown here with its context. Its antigen is still unknown. The record has no base qualities; no much larger clone is one base away. The sample comes from a study of cytomegalovirus exposure and HLA in healthy donors (dated by TCRdb to the late 2010s). General notes on the study: An earlier analysis of roughly 500 of the donors reported roughly 270 Gb of sequence data and 100 million to 140 million unique TCR beta sequences from 150 million to 200 million T cells. An early release covering 550 to 650 HLA-typed donors comprised around 300 gigabases of sequencing data and tens of millions of unique TCR sequences. Among the roughly 390 genotyped donors, around 81% belonged to the genetic ancestry cluster associated with self-reported Caucasian donors. The study aimed to test whether cataloging public T cell receptors could reveal signatures of past pathogen exposure. The study used immunosequencing to profile the T cell repertoires of hundreds of subjects and linked those repertoires to cytomegalovirus serostatus. In addition to the first cohort of 666 subjects, a separate validation cohort of some 120 different subjects was used. To predict cytomegalovirus infection status, the study combined high-throughput TCR immunosequencing, statistical association of individual TCRs with disease status, and machine learning. To study patterns of TCR occurrence, a later analysis re-analyzed previously published TCR beta repertoires from around 660 donors and added high-resolution HLA genotyping. Rather than drawing on any new phenotypic data, the later analysis identified candidate immune exposures from TCR beta sequences and the way those sequences occurred across donors. An earlier analysis of fewer than 700 of the donors applied high-throughput TCR beta sequencing to assess whether each TCR beta V gene segment acted as functional or pseudogenic. Donor age, sex, ethnicity and CMV serostatus were compiled alongside the repertoire data. A later genetic analysis took genome-wide SNP genotypes for about 65% of the 666 donors and used that subset as a discovery cohort. All discovery cohort repertoires had been generated on a single sequencing platform. HLA typing included class I and class II loci at four-digit resolution. Typing coverage varied by locus: roughly 620-640 donors for A, B, C, DRB1 and DQB1; more than 500 for DQA1; nearly 610 for DPA1; under 490 for DPB1. Because of strong linkage in the cohort, four or five DR-DQ haplotypes were treated as single units for association and clustering. Across 398 genotyped donors of the cohort, an average of roughly 250,000 unique TCR beta nucleotide sequences per donor were sequenced, and approximately 17% of those sequences were non-productive.

What the research found in general, with its limitations: Several of the top co-occurrence clusters appeared to be linked to parvovirus B19, influenza, CMV and Epstein-Barr virus, according to a later analysis. In an earlier analysis of fewer than 700 of the donors, most TCR beta V segments appeared in productive rearrangements about 87% or about 30% of the time, broadly matching IMGT annotations. A few of the identified cytomegalovirus-associated TCR beta chains were confirmed in vitro to be specific for cytomegalovirus antigens. Sequencing depth was assumed to be roughly uniform across donors in the presence/absence analyses, though that assumption may not hold. Some IMGT-functional V segments, including TRBV6-2 and TRBV6-3, could not be distinguished by the 87-base-pair reads and were therefore excluded. CMV serostatus was the only immune exposure information available for the cohort. A further reported finding was that TCR beta sequences accurately predicted the HLA-A and HLA-B alleles for most subjects in the first cohort. Most TCR sequences were observed very rarely across donors, whereas some public TCRs were present in many individuals. Correlated functional status among segregating V segments might be attributable to linkage disequilibrium, but an unknown experimental factor could not be ruled out. The authors suggested that the approach could potentially be extended to other disease states and immunological phenotypes. Some 15 rarely observed V segments, including chromosome 9 orphons, were excluded from the earlier analysis of several hundred of the donors because counts were too low. In this cohort, only TCR beta chains were sequenced, and detectable features were limited by the absence of alpha or paired-chain data. Compared with the 666-donor mean, donors in an Asian-associated ancestry cluster had fewer N-insertions in productive TCRs, according to a later genetic analysis. In a later genetic analysis, a missense DCLRE1C variant was associated with V-gene and J-gene trimming of TCR beta chains, and the association was replicated in an independent cohort. Specific HLA alleles were associated with 15,000 to 20,000 TCR beta sequences at a false discovery rate of 0.05 in a later analysis. Because HLA typing was missing for some donors at each locus, association tests included only the typed subset. According to a later analysis, TCR association rates differed among HLA loci, with DRB1 alleles showing the most associated TCRs and HLA-C alleles showing the fewest. In a later analysis, most CMV-associated TCR beta chains were found to appear HLA-restricted, with HLA associations seemingly driven largely by CMV exposure. Strong co-occurrence of HLA alleles, especially DR and DQ, made assigning TCR associations to individual alleles difficult. In a later analysis, HLA-associated TCR beta chains were found to be more clonally expanded and to have lower generation probabilities than equally common non-associated chains. A total of 150 or so TCR beta chains were listed by the study as associated with cytomegalovirus. The classifier was reported to diagnose cytomegalovirus status with high specificity and sensitivity in both the original and validation cohorts. A cluster of highly shared sequence variants was judged likely to be a technical artifact of the sequencing pipeline.

The library was generated by the immunoSEQ multiplex PCR assay. The multiplex PCR relied on a mix of 60 forward primers for TCR Vbeta segments and 13 reverse primers for TCR Jbeta segments. A multiplex PCR assay on genomic DNA amplified the CDR3 region of rearranged TCR beta genes. Amplified TCR beta libraries were sequenced as 87-base-pair reads on the Illumina HiSeq System. In the paper's pipeline: A later analysis counted approximately 74 million unique TCR beta chains across the roughly 700 repertoires, and some 11 million of these chains were shared by at least two donors. To remove PCR and sequencing errors, raw reads were error-corrected and collapsed into unique sequences using a nearest-neighbor algorithm that merged closely related sequences. To assign V, D and J gene segments, CDR3 sequences were aligned to IMGT reference sequences. For a sequence to be retained, at least a six-nucleotide match to both a V gene segment and a J gene segment was required. Rearrangements were classified as productive when the CDR3 lacked stop codons and remained in frame with V and J, and all other rearrangements were classified as non-productive. CDR3 was defined according to IMGT convention as the region running from the second conserved V-encoded cysteine to the conserved J-encoded phenylalanine. The earlier analysis of 500 to 750 of the donors excluded any sequence lacking an unambiguous match to a single V gene segment. In an earlier analysis of 587 of the donors, V segments were called functional above 56.7% productive rearrangements and were called segregating when the between-donor standard deviation exceeded 5%. A statistical classification framework was built for diagnosing cytomegalovirus status from the catalog of TCR beta chain sequences. In a later analysis, TCR nucleotide sequences were compared against IMGT/GENE-DB human TR gene sequences so that V and J genes could be assigned. The TCRdist pipeline was used in a later analysis to assign CDR3 sequences and most-parsimonious VDJ recombination scenarios. A later analysis defined each TCR beta chain by its CDR3 amino acid sequence plus V-gene family, and excluded reads lacking a unique V-gene family. To address suspected cross-contamination and a sequencing artifact, a later analysis removed roughly 640 highly shared, low-generation-probability nucleotide sequences. A later analysis calculated a clonal expansion index for each public chain from normalized within-repertoire ranks of inferred template counts. A later analysis computed generation probabilities with a VDJ recombination model fitted to out-of-frame rearrangements, and checked the results against IGoR. Hypergeometric tests were used in a later analysis to score TCR-TCR, TCR-HLA and TCR-CMV co-occurrence, with a repertoire-size bias correction applied to the TCR pairs. False discovery rates were estimated in a later analysis by permuting HLA or CMV assignments 20 times. In a later analysis, co-occurring TCRs were grouped with DBSCAN, and TCRdist sequence similarity was added when clustering was performed within HLA-allele-positive subsets. Co-occurrence clustering excluded repertoires with fewer than 30,000 or more than 120,000 public chains, plus five with anomalous nucleotide sharing. This is the immuneACCESS table as TCRdb keeps it, with only in-frame sequences that have V and J called. A part of the clones is gone; compared with another copy, unresolved V genes explain less than half, and the rest is unexplained. V and J calls and clone size come straight from that table; D and trimming were deduced from the DNA. The sample table holds about 190,000 clones, of which around 81% were seen once. Together, the top ten hold around 2% of the sample.

V and J are truncated by 3 bases and 3 bases respectively, leaving an intervening sequence of 6 bases. Reading the germline V gene gives CDR1 MNHNS and CDR2 SASEGT. The CDR3 runs 12 residues from the cysteine to the phenylalanine. Only the CDR3 portion is preserved as DNA: 36 bases, with reading frame beginning at the first base. The cohort consisted of approximately 690 healthy bone marrow donors. At the time of sampling, all cohort members were nominally healthy, though unrecorded immune exposures were likely present. The donor tested CMV seronegative and was one of the 352 seronegative cohort members. A peripheral blood sample was collected from each donor, and TCR beta sequencing was performed on peripheral blood mononuclear cells. Genomic DNA extraction from the blood cell samples was performed with the Qiagen DNeasy Blood Extraction Kit.

The sample comprised PBMCs. The source is a man aged 18 to 29 in good health and CMV-seronegative. The rearrangement joined TRBV6-1 to TRBJ2-7; the D gene remains uncertain. The CDR3 region has the sequence CASSDFIYEQYF. In nucleotide form, the sequence is TGTGCCAGCAGTGACTTTATCTACGAGCAGTACTTC.